The TCR beta chain under discussion was sequenced for a study of CD8 T cells in Susac syndrome. When the RNA was reverse transcribed, random hexamers were used with an input of roughly 0.5 to 1 ug. Using its own MiXCR run on the immunoSEQ multiplex PCR reads, TCRdb lists one record per CDR3 protein. The sample holds 120,000 or so distinct CDR3 sequences, roughly 94% seen once. The clonotype was recovered from a human donor in good health. What was sequenced was CD4+ T cells from PBMCs.

CDR3 DNA sequence: TGTGCCAGCAGTTCCCGGGACAGGGAACAAGAGACCCAGTACTTC. Its translation: CASSSRDREQETQYF. The rearrangement links TRBV6-6 to TRBJ2-5; TRBD1 matches 9 bases. Germline V lookup: CDR1 MNHNY, CDR2 SVGAGI (reference sequence). This CDR3 is 15 amino acids long. After removal of 4 bases from V and 2 bases from J, the junction contained 5 bases not matched to a gene.